In its sample, the clone carrying this T cell receptor beta chain was seen once. Its antigen remains unidentified. Pools of viral peptides were used by the ViraFEST assay to expand antigen-specific CD4+ T cells ahead of sequencing. After more than 8 days in culture, the CD4+ T cells were isolated. Testing of the vaccine recipients showed negative nucleocapsid antibodies and no prior SARS-CoV-2 infection. Sequencing was performed with immunoSEQ multiplex PCR; in TCRdb, only in-frame clones are kept and a portion is missing. The table lists 70,000 to 75,000 clones, under 75% of them singletons. CDR3 length: 17 residues. The germline gives CDR1 SGHRS, CDR2 YFSETQ. Trimming cost V 0 bases and J 3 bases, with 16 bases left between them. These data originate in a study of vaccination effects on CD4 cells after COVID-19.

The sequence came from a human donor who received a COVID-19 vaccine. Source: CD4+ T cells from PBMCs cultured with HCoV-OC43 spike peptides, taken before COVID-19 vaccination. Subset indicated: HCoV-OC43 spike overlapping peptide pool stimulation. This chain links TRBV5-1 with TRBJ2-1, with a tentative D call TRBD1 (6 bases). The DNA for the CDR3 is TGCGCCAGCAGCTTGGGCCCCCTCGGGACAAACTACAATGAGCAGTTCTTC. Translated: CASSLGPLGTNYNEQFF.